The 9 T cell receptor beta chains given below trace back to one sample, sequenced in a study of blood T cells in healthy people across ages. A second PCR, run for about 7 to 11 cycles, used a sample-barcoded 5' primer plus a J-beta primer mix. Each CDR3 protein gets one entry after TCRdb re-called the 5' RACE reads with MiXCR. The table records some 690,000 distinct CDR3 sequences, over 20% of them present only once. Sequenced material: blood. These receptors came from a man in his 70s in good health.

This clonotype was detected a few times. V is TRBV6-6 and J is TRBJ1-1; perhaps TRBD1 as D (6 bases). Germline V gene sequence: CDR1 MNHNY, CDR2 SVGAGI (reference sequence). This CDR3 is 15 amino acids long. Deletions cut 0 bases from V and 3 bases from J, with 11 bases between. The CDR3, as DNA: TGTGCCAGCAGTTACTCTAAGGGGGGGGACACTGAAGCTTTCTTT. Its protein is CASSYSKGGDTEAFF.

The chain couples TRBV4-1 to TRBJ2-7, with D uncertain. Germline V gene lookup returns CDR1 MGHRA and CDR2 YSYEKL. The V and J ends lost 4 bases and 0 bases respectively, with 10 bases between them. The CDR3 runs 14 residues. The CDR3 here is CASSRGRSSYEQYF. In DNA, the CDR3 is TGCGCCAGCAGCCGGGGAAGGAGCTCCTACGAGCAGTACTTC.

This clonotype was picked up many times. J is TRBJ2-7 and V is TRBV29-1, with D unclear. Germline V gene data show CDR1 as SQVTM and CDR2 as ANQGSEA. This CDR3 spans 11 amino acids. The V gene lost 3 bases and the J gene lost 4 bases, with 7 bases spanning the gap. The DNA of the CDR3 is TGCAGCGTTGAGGTGGGGTACGAGCAGTACTTC. This codes for CSVEVGYEQYF.

In this sample, this clonotype turned up a few times. The chain recombines TRBV18 with TRBJ1-3; 7 bases align to TRBD1. CDR1 KGHSH and CDR2 LQKENI come from the germline V gene. There are 15 residues in the CDR3. V lost 3 bases and J lost 4; bases outside the gene matches: 6. The chain's CDR3 is CASSPSGTEGNTIYF. The CDR3 DNA is TGTGCCAGCTCACCTTCCGGGACAGAAGGAAACACCATATATTTT.

The rearrangement uses TRBV12-3 or TRBV12-4 and TRBJ1-1; TRBD1 aligns across 11 bases. The V gene end was trimmed by 5 bases and the J gene end by 4 bases; junction bases not matched to a gene: 6. The CDR3 is made up of 15 amino acids. For the CDR3, the DNA is TGTGCCAGCAGTCCTTCCGGGACAGGGGGCACTGAAGCTTTCTTT. Protein sequence: CASSPSGTGGTEAFF.

This chain links TRBV6-1 with TRBJ2-3; D gene unclear. The V end was cut by 6 bases, the J end by 0 bases, with 16 bases between. The V gene's germline CDR1 is MNHNS and CDR2 SASEGT. The CDR3 covers 16 residues. The DNA of the CDR3 is TGTGCCAGCAGCCCCCCAAGAAGCTCTAGCACAGATACGCAGTATTTT. Its translation: CASSPPRSSSTDTQYF.

This sequence joins TRBV27 and TRBJ2-3; 11 bases are shared with TRBD2. Trimming took 5 bases from V and 2 from J; bases not matched to a gene: 6. Per germline, CDR1 MNHEY and CDR2 SMNVEV (reference sequence). The CDR3 has 16 amino acids. CDR3 residues: CASSTRLAGTTDTQYF. DNA for the CDR3: TGTGCCAGCAGTACAAGACTAGCGGGAACCACAGATACGCAGTATTTT.

The V call is TRBV29-1, the J call TRBJ2-1; 11 bases are a match to TRBD2. This CDR3 has 14 amino acids. The J segment lost 10 bases and the V segment lost 8 bases, leaving 13 bases of the junction unmatched. Germline assignment: CDR1 SQVTM and CDR2 ANQGSEA. CDR3 bases: TGCAGCATAGGCCCACTAGCGGGAGTAGGAGAGCAGTTCTTC. Its translation is CSIGPLAGVGEQFF.

This clonotype was counted between two and nine times. At one of its ends the junction is not consistent with the germline gene, which may arise from a read error. The chain uses TRBV24-1 and TRBJ2-7, with D hard to call. The germline CDR1 and CDR2 sequences are KGHDR and SFDVKD. This CDR3 has 15 residues. The CDR3 loop is CATSDFRFRTYEQCF. CDR3 nucleotides: TGTGCCACCAGTGATTTCAGGTTTAGGACCTACGAGCAGTGCTTC.